This TCR beta chain was found in a study of cytomegalovirus exposure and HLA in healthy donors. A remark on this clone: Its antigen is not known.

Whole-study results and caveats: Among TCR beta chains, those listed as cytomegalovirus-associated numbered some 160.

The CDR3 spans 15 residues. J was trimmed by 9 bases and V by 7 bases; bases with no gene match: 15. Per germline, CDR1 LNHDA and CDR2 SQIVND (reference sequence). Amplification used 60 Vbeta primers and 13 Jbeta primers. Assay: immunoSEQ multiplex PCR; the TCRdb copy retains only in-frame clones and omits some. The table includes under 200,000 clones, around 80% detected once. This sequence joins TRBV19 and TRBJ2-1, with TRBD2 identical over 7 bases. The sequence derives from a man aged 40-49 years in good health and CMV-seronegative. Sequenced sample: PBMCs. The CDR3 DNA sequence: TGTGCCAGTACTCAGAAGCGGGGAGGGGCAGGTGAGCAGTTCTTC. Protein product: CASTQKRGGAGEQFF.